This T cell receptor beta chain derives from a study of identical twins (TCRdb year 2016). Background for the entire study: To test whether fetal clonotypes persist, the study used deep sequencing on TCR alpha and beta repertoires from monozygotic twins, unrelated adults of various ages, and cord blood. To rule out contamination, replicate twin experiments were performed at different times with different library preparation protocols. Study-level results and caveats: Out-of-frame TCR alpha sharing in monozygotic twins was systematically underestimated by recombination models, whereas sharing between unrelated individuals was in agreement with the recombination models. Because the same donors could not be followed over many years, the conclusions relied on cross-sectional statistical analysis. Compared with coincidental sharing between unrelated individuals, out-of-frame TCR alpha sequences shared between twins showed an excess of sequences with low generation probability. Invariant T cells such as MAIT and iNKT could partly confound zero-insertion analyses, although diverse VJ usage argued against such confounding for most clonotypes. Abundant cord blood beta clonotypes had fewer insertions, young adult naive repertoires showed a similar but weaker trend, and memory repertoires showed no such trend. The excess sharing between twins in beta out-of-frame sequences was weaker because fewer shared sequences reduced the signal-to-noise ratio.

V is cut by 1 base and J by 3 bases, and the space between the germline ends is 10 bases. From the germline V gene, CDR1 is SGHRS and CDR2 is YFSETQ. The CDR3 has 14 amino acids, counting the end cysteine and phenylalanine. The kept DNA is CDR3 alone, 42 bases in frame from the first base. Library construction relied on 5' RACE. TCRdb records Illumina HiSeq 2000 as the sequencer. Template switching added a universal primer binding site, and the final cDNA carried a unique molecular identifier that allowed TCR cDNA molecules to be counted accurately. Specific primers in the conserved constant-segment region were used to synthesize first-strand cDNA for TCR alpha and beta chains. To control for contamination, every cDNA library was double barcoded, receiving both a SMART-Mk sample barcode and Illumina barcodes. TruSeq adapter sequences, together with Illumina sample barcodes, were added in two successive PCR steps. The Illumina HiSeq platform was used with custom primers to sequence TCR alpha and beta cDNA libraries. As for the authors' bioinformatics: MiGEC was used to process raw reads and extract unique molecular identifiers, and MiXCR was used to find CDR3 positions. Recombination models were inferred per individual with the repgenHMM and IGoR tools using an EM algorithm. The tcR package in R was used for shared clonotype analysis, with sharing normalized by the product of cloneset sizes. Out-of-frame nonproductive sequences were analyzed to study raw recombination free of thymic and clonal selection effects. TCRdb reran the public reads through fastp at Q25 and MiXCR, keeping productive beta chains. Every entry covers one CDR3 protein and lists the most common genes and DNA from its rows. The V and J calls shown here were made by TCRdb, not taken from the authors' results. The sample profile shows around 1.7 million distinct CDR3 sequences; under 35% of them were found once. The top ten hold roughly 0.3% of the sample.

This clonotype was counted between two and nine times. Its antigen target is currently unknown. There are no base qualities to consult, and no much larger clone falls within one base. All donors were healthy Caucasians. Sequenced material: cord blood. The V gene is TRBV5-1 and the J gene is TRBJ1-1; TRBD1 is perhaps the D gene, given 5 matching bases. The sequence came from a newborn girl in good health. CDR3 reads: CASSLWGSDTEAFF. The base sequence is TGCGCCAGCAGCTTGTGGGGGTCTGACACTGAAGCTTTCTTT. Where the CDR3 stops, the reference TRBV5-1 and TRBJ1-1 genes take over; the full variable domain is KAGVTQTPRYLIKTRGQQVTLSCSPISGHRSVSWYQQTPGQGLQFLFEYFSETQRNKGNFPGRFSGRQFSNSRSEMNVSTLELGDSALYLCASSLWGSDTEAFFGQGTRLTVV.